A single sample gave rise to the 11 T cell receptor beta chains below, sequenced in a study of blood T cell repertoires in COVID-19. The table came from immunoSEQ multiplex PCR; TCRdb's copy has only in-frame clones and leaves some out. The table records 250,000 to 300,000 clones, approximately 85% of them present only once. The sample was PBMCs or T cells enriched from blood (not recorded which). The origin of the receptors is a woman aged 45-60 years who had been exposed to COVID-19.

The V call is TRBV28, the J call TRBJ1-2, with D perhaps TRBD1 (5 bases). Trimming took off 10 bases at V and 8 bases at J, with 20 bases between the two ends. Germline CDR1 reads MDHEN; CDR2 reads SYDVKM. This CDR3 has 13 amino acids. The chain's CDR3 is CATTEGPLRGYTF. As DNA, the CDR3 is TGTGCCACTACGGAGGGGCCCCTCCGGGGCTACACCTTC.

This chain joins TRBV6-2 or TRBV6-3 and TRBJ1-3; perhaps TRBD1 as D (6 bases). The CDR3 totals 15 residues. The germline gives CDR1 MNHEY, CDR2 SVGEGT. The germline V and J ends were trimmed by 3 bases and 7 bases, with 16 bases remaining between them. CDR3 amino acids: CASSYQGGSGNTIYF. In DNA, the CDR3 is TGTGCCAGCAGTTATCAAGGGGGTTCCGGGAACACCATATATTTT.

J is TRBJ1-2 and V is TRBV6-5; D is ambiguous. Trimming left V 6 bases short and J 7 bases short, with 9 bases between. This CDR3 is built from 11 residues. Germline V gene data show CDR1 as MNHEY and CDR2 as SVGAGI. The CDR3 DNA sequence: TGTGCCAGCAGCCCCCCTGTTGGCTACACCTTC. Translated, it gives CASSPPVGYTF.

The chain links TRBV5-1 to TRBJ1-6; D remains ambiguous. V lost 6 bases and J 7 bases, leaving 14 bases between the germline ends. This CDR3 region has 14 residues. Germline assignment: CDR1 SGHRS and CDR2 YFSETQ. CDR3 nucleotides: TGCGCCAGCACCCCAGGAAACCTCAATTCACCCCTCCACTTT. Its translation: CASTPGNLNSPLHF.

This clone has only a few counts. The V call is TRBV27, the J call TRBJ1-1, with 7 positions matching TRBD1. The V and J ends lost 4 bases and 4 bases, in that order; junction bases with no gene match: 0. This CDR3 is built from 12 residues. Germline V gives CDR1 MNHEY, CDR2 SMNVEV (reference sequence). The CDR3 loop is CASSYRGTEAFF. CDR3 coding DNA: TGTGCCAGCAGTTACAGGGGCACTGAAGCTTTCTTT.

The rearrangement uses TRBV7-2 and TRBJ1-5; D not resolved. Trimming took 5 bases from V and 4 from J, leaving 15 bases between them. This CDR3 contains 15 residues. Germline V gene data show CDR1 as SGHTA and CDR2 as FQGNSA. The CDR3 DNA is TGTGCCAGCAGCCAATACCTCCGGGGTAATCAGCCCCAGCATTTT. Translation: CASSQYLRGNQPQHF.

This chain uses TRBV5-4 with TRBJ1-2; D unclear. Germline V gives CDR1 SGHNT, CDR2 YYREEE (reference sequence). Trimming took off 0 bases at V and 3 bases at J, with 6 bases between the two ends. The CDR3 is 13 amino acids. CDR3 nucleotide sequence: TGTGCCAGCAGCTTGGCGCCAGACTATGGCTACACCTTC. It specifies CASSLAPDYGYTF.

This clone showed up just once. The rearrangement links TRBV5-1 to TRBJ1-1; TRBD1 aligns across 8 bases. This CDR3 contains 15 residues. V lost 4 bases, J lost 8 bases, and 13 bases stayed unmatched. Per the germline V gene, CDR1 is SGHRS and CDR2 is YFSETQ. The CDR3 loop reads CASSPDQQGGNEAFF. Written as DNA, the CDR3 is TGCGCCAGCAGCCCGGATCAACAGGGGGGGAACGAAGCTTTCTTT. Full variable domain (outside the CDR3, taken from reference TRBV5-1 and TRBJ1-1): KAGVTQTPRYLIKTRGQQVTLSCSPISGHRSVSWYQQTPGQGLQFLFEYFSETQRNKGNFPGRFSGRQFSNSRSEMNVSTLELGDSALYLCASSPDQQGGNEAFFGQGTRLTVV.

This clone came up once. The V call is TRBV4-3, the J call TRBJ2-5; 11 bases fit TRBD2. V lost 4 bases and J lost 5; bases outside the gene matches: 6. The CDR3 has 15 amino acids. Germline V gene data show CDR1 as LGHNA and CDR2 as YSLEER. The CDR3 is CASSPLAGGRETQYF. CDR3 in DNA: TGCGCCAGCAGCCCGCTAGCGGGGGGTAGGGAGACCCAGTACTTC.

This chain uses TRBV5-4 with TRBJ2-1; 7 bases fit TRBD2. CDR3 length: 15 amino acids. CDR1 is SGHNT and CDR2 is YYREEE in the germline V gene (reference sequence). V shed 0 bases and J 2 bases; nucleotides not matched to a gene: 2. The CDR3 here is CASSLAGGTYNEQFF. The CDR3 coding sequence is TGTGCCAGCAGCTTGGCGGGGGGTACCTACAATGAGCAGTTCTTC.

This clone was found a few times. The V and J genes are TRBV7-6 and TRBJ2-5, with 7 bases fitting TRBD1. The V segment lost 3 bases and the J segment 3 bases; nucleotides outside the gene matches: 7. Germline CDR1 SGHVS, CDR2 FNYEAQ. The CDR3 has 15 residues. CDR3 in DNA: TGTGCCAGCAGCTTTACAGGGGACCGTAAAGAGACCCAGTACTTC. Amino acids: CASSFTGDRKETQYF.